The clone carrying this TCR beta chain has a count of ten or more. This sample was taken from a study of T cells in Graves' hyperthyroidism and ophthalmopathy. The study based diagnoses on clinical symptoms, serum thyroxine and TRAb, thyroid ultrasound and orbital computed tomography. RNA transcripts yielded amplified TCR beta CDR3 regions. The study used the HTBI primer set for a first-round RT-PCR of the TCR CDR3. TCRdb re-analysed the multiplex PCR reads in MiXCR, keeping a single row per CDR3 protein. The data hold a few hundred thousand distinct CDR3 sequences, with 46% observed a single time. The germline gives CDR1 MGHRA, CDR2 YSYEKL. With 8 bases clipped from V and 8 bases from J, the junction kept 7 bases outside the gene matches. CDR3 length equals 12 residues.

The J gene is TRBJ1-2, the V gene TRBV4-1, with 8 bases fitting TRBD1. This TCR was recovered from an adult woman with Graves' disease, either hyperthyroidism or ophthalmopathy (not recorded which). Sequenced sample: peripheral blood or thyroid tissue (not recorded which). CDR3 region: CASQRQGKGYTF. The CDR3 bases are TGCGCCAGCCAGAGACAGGGGAAAGGCTACACCTTC.